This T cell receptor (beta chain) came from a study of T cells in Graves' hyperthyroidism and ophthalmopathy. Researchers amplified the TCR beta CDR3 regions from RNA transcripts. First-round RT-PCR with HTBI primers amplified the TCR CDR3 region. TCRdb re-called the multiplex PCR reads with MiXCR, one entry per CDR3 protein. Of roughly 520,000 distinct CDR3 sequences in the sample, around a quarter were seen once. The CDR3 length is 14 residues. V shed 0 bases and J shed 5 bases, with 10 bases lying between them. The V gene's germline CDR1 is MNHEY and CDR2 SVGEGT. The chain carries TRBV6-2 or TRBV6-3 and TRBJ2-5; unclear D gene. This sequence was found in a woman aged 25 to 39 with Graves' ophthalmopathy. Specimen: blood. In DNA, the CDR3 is TGTGCCAGCAGTTACTCGTTAAGGTTGGAGACCCAGTACTTC. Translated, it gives CASSYSLRLETQYF.